This TCR beta chain was captured by sequencing in a study of post-analysis software for immune sequencing data. Germline values: CDR1 SQVTM, CDR2 ANQGSEA. The CDR3 has 11 amino acids. V lost 2 bases to trimming and J lost 13 bases; unmatched junction nucleotides: 6. Unique molecular identifiers had been added to the TCR beta cDNA libraries. TCRdb called the PCR reads again in MiXCR, with one record for every CDR3 protein. The profile covers under 900,000 distinct CDR3 sequences, with about 53% appearing a single time and 4.6% taken by the ten largest. As regards this clonotype: Its antigen is not known.

Whole-study results and caveats: Patients carried a handful of TRBV segments more frequently than controls did, and TRBV5-6, TRBV5-1 and TRBV20-1 were among them. Same-batch samples co-clustered strongly by F measure.

V usage is TRBV29-1 and J usage is TRBJ1-2; 8 bases align to TRBD1. The source material was blood. The TCR was taken from a girl between 5 and 17 years old with multiple sclerosis. CDR3 in amino acids: CSVELRTGLTF. The CDR3, as DNA: TGCAGCGTTGAACTGAGGACAGGGCTCACCTTC.